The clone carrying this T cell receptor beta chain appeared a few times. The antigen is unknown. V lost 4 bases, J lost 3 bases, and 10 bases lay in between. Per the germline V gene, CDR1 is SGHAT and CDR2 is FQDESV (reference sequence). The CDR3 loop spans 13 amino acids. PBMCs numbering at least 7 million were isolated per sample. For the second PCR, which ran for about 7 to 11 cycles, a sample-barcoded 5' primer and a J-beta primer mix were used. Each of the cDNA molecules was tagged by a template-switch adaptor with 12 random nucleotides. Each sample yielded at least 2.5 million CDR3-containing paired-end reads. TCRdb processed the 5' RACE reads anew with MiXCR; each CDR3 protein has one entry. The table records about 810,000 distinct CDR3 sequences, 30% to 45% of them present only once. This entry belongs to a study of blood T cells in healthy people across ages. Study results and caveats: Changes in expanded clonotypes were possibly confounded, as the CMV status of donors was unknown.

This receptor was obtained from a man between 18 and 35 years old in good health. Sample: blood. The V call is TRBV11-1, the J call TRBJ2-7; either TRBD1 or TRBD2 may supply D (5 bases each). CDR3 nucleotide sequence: TGTGCCAGCAGCTGGGGACGGAACTACGAGCAGTACTTC. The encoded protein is CASSWGRNYEQYF.